The rows below give T cell receptor beta chains drawn from one sample of a study of STAT5B mutations in CD4+ large granular lymphocyte leukemia. Sequenced by immunoSEQ multiplex PCR; TCRdb stores in-frame clones only, minus some. The sample records around 27,000 clones, less than 85% being singletons. The sequenced material came from CD4+ T cells from blood buffy coats. The receptors stem from a human donor in good health. Both conserved end residues are part of each CDR3. D genes are given only for firm matches. Clone size appears in some rows only: once, few, many, or a class for an expanded clone.

V	D	size	J	DNA	CDR3
TRBV27	TRBD2	-	TRBJ2-3	TGTGCCAGCAGTCCCCCACCCGGAGCGGGAGTAGATCATACGCAGTATTTT	CASSPPPGAGVDHTQYF
TRBV15	-	-	TRBJ2-7	TGTGCCACCAGCAGAGAGCTAGCCGGGGGCCCTCTCGAGCAGTACTTC	CATSRELAGGPLEQYF
TRBV4-3	TRBD2	-	TRBJ2-1	TGCGCCAGCAGCCAAGTAAGGGGACTAGTTCCTGAGCAGTTCTTC	CASSQVRGLVPEQFF
TRBV6-5	-	-	TRBJ2-5	TGTGCCAGCAGTCCCGGACAGTACCAAGAGACCCAGTACTTC	CASSPGQYQETQYF
TRBV7-3	TRBD1	-	TRBJ2-2	TGTGCCAGCAGCTTAACCCGGAACAGGGGGTTGGACACCGGGGAGCTGTTTTTT	CASSLTRNRGLDTGELFF
TRBV18	-	-	TRBJ2-7	TGTGCCAGCTCACCACCGGCCAGGGCCGGTAGTACGAGGCAGTACTTC	CASSPPARAGSTRQYF
TRBV18	-	few	TRBJ2-7	TGTGCCAGCTCACCCGACAGTTACGAGCAGTACTTC	CASSPDSYEQYF
TRBV18	TRBD1	-	TRBJ1-2	TGTGCCAGCTCACCAGAACCTGGGACAGGGAAAGGCTACACCTTC	CASSPEPGTGKGYTF
TRBV7-6	-	few	TRBJ2-3	TGTGCCAGCAGCCCGGCTAGCACAGATACGCAGTATTTT	CASSPASTDTQYF
TRBV5-4	-	-	TRBJ2-2	TGTGCCAGCAGGGGACACGTCGGGACAAACATCGCCGGGGAGCTGTTTTTT	CASRGHVGTNIAGELFF
TRBV6-1	-	-	TRBJ1-3	TGTGCCAGCAGTGTAGGAAACACCATATATTTT	CASSVGNTIYF
TRBV7-2	-	-	TRBJ1-5	TGTGCCAGCAGCTCCCTGTCAACCCTTAGCAATCAGCCCCAGCATTTT	CASSSLSTLSNQPQHF
TRBV30	-	-	TRBJ2-5	TGTGCCTGGAGTGATTCAGGGTTGGAGACCCAGTACTTC	CAWSDSGLETQYF
TRBV11-2	-	-	TRBJ1-3	TGTGCCAGCAGCTCGGTCACGACAGGAAACACCATATATTTT	CASSSVTTGNTIYF
TRBV30	-	-	TRBJ1-6	TGTGCCTGGACTACAGGGCTGAATTCACCCCTCCACTTT	CAWTTGLNSPLHF
TRBV5-4	-	once	TRBJ1-1	TGTGCCAGCAGCTCTATGAATACAGGGTACAACACTGAAGCTTTCTTT	CASSSMNTGYNTEAFF
TRBV20-1	-	once	TRBJ2-7	TGCAGTGCTAGAGTCGGGGGCGGCCAGTACTTC	CSARVGGGQYF
TRBV2	TRBD2	-	TRBJ2-3	TGTGCCAGCAGCCAACCGGGAGGTAGCACAGATACGCAGTATTTT	CASSQPGGSTDTQYF
TRBV5-1	-	-	TRBJ2-5	TGCGCCAGCAGCTTGGCCGGGGGAGCGCCGGAGACCCAGTACTTC	CASSLAGGAPETQYF
TRBV19	TRBD1	few	TRBJ1-1	TGTGCCCTGCGTGGACAGGGTGACACTGAAGCTTTCTTT	CALRGQGDTEAFF